This note documents a single T cell receptor (beta chain) sequence. Antigen unknown. These data come from a study of memory B cells and T cells in multiple sclerosis. CFSE-dim autoproliferating and CFSE-high non-proliferating T cells from unstimulated culture were sequenced separately. Pooled replicate wells came from around 5x10^7 CFSE-labeled PBMCs cultured around seven days without stimulus. Without exogenous stimuli, around 0.47 uM CFSE-labeled PBMCs were cultured serum-free. Sequencing used immunoSEQ multiplex PCR; TCRdb keeps in-frame clones, though not all of them. The sample comprises 9,000 to 15,000 clones, 70% to 90% of which are singletons, and about 2.8% rests with the top ten. Trimming stripped 6 bases from V and 6 bases from J, with 9 bases between. This CDR3 contains 13 residues. Germline lookup yields CDR1 MNHNY and CDR2 SVGAGI (reference sequence).

Sequencing input: PBMCs from blood kept in culture. The V gene is TRBV6-6, the J gene TRBJ1-6; a weak D match, TRBD1 (6 bases). The clonotype comes from a human donor with multiple sclerosis. The CDR3 nucleotides are TGTGCCAGCAGATTCAGGGGTAATTCACCCCTCCACTTT. Amino acids: CASRFRGNSPLHF.